This T cell receptor beta chain was found in a study of blood T cell repertoires in COVID-19. Produced via immunoSEQ multiplex PCR; TCRdb's table is partial and in-frame only. This sample has roughly 380,000 clones, with approximately 80% found just once. Germline V gives CDR1 SNHLY, CDR2 FYNNEI. The CDR3 runs 14 residues. Trimming shortened V by 6 bases and J by 4 bases, and 15 bases separated the two germline ends. This chain connects TRBV2 to TRBJ1-1; D not certain. This clonotype was sampled from a human donor with acute or convalescent COVID-19. The donor label of this sample is uncertain. Sequenced sample: peripheral blood. DNA for the CDR3: TGTGCCAGCAGGACCTCGTTAGAGGGCACTGAAGCTTTCTTT. It specifies CASRTSLEGTEAFF.